The 4 T cell receptor beta chains below were found in one sample sequenced in a study of metastatic and nonmetastatic thyroid tumors. TCRdb re-called the PCR reads via MiXCR. The sample carries 7,000 or so clones, about 30% recorded once. No treatment of any kind had been given to any patient before thyroid surgery. Sequencing was done on a sample of adjacent normal tissue. The receptors shown here come from a male donor with papillary thyroid cancer or a benign thyroid nodule (not recorded which). Some clones in this sample may be carry-over from other donors' samples.

The J gene is TRBJ2-7, the V gene TRBV13; a weak D match, TRBD2 (5 bases). This CDR3 region has 15 residues. Germline V gene lookup returns CDR1 PRHDT and CDR2 FYEKMQ (reference sequence). V was clipped by 0 bases and J by 0 bases, with 9 bases between them. In DNA form, the CDR3 reads TGTGCCAGCAGCTTAGGGGGGAGAAGCTCCTACGAGCAGTACTTC. Protein sequence: CASSLGGRSSYEQYF.

Many counts were recorded for this clone. Since a much larger clone is just one base distant, this may be a read error. This chain joins TRBV5-1 and TRBJ2-5; 12 bases align to TRBD2. CDR1 is SGHRS and CDR2 is YFSETQ in the germline V gene. The CDR3 has 17 residues. The CDR3 nucleotides are TGCGCCAGCAGCGCCGGACTAGCGGGAAGCGGGGGAGAGATCCAGTACTTC. It yields the protein CASSAGLAGSGGEIQYF.

By its share, this clone is medium-sized. V is TRBV9 and J is TRBJ2-1; the D gene is possibly TRBD2 (6 bases). Germline-derived CDR1 and CDR2 are SGDLS and YYNGEE. V was pared by 3 bases and J by 0 bases, with 10 bases between. The CDR3 length is 15 residues. Here the CDR3 DNA reads TGTGCCAGCAGCGCGCGGGGAAGCTCCTACAATGAGCAGTTCTTC. Translating it yields CASSARGSSYNEQFF.

This clone was counted ten times or more. The gene calls are TRBV12-3 or TRBV12-4 and TRBJ2-3, with 9 nucleotides matching TRBD2. This CDR3 is built from 14 residues. The V and J ends lost 6 bases and 5 bases, in that order; junction bases with no gene match: 6. The CDR3 protein is CASRAGGPVDTQYF. The CDR3 nucleotides are TGTGCCAGCAGGGCGGGAGGGCCGGTAGATACGCAGTATTTT.